The clone carrying this TCR beta chain was seen more than once but under ten times. This entry is derived from a study of blood T cell repertoires in COVID-19. About the study: The United States, Italy and Spain supplied acute and convalescent COVID-19 samples. PBMCs, B-cell-depleted T cells, or T cells were the source of the cDNA or gDNA that made up the material.

The CDR3 runs 15 residues. Germline V CDR1 and CDR2: SGHKS, YYEKEE (reference sequence). The V and J ends lost 1 base and 5 bases respectively, with 12 bases between them. In the original processing: Estimates of nucleated cell counts were drawn from the amplification of reference gene primers. The method was immunoSEQ multiplex PCR; TCRdb's version includes in-frame clones alone and lacks a portion of them. V and J calls and clone size follow that table, whereas D and trimming were derived from the DNA. This sample carries about 160,000 clones, about 85% of them seen once, and the ten largest clones take 2.5% to 4%.

The sample was peripheral blood. J is TRBJ2-2 and V is TRBV5-5; a weak D match, TRBD1 (6 bases). This sequence originates from a human donor with acute or convalescent COVID-19. The donor label of this sample is uncertain. CDR3 amino acids: CASSLKQGWTGELFF. The CDR3 DNA sequence: TGTGCCAGCAGCTTGAAACAGGGTTGGACCGGGGAGCTGTTTTTT.